This T cell receptor (beta chain) was retrieved from a study of blood T cell repertoires in COVID-19 (dated by TCRdb to 2020 to 2021). Background for the entire study: Collaborator samples came from the United States, Italy and Spain and covered acute and convalescent phases of COVID-19. The repertoires were made available in a free public database intended to serve as a resource for research on the immune response to SARS-CoV-2. Where available, HLA class I and class II types were taken from metadata supplied by the sample provider and were not determined by assay-based typing. A de-identified subject ID, COVID-19 status, age in years and sex were almost always included in the sample metadata. Deeply sampled blood TCRbeta repertoires from subjects exposed to, actively infected with, or recovered from COVID-19 were included in the dataset. The material from the prospective study consisted of cDNA or gDNA derived from T cells, B-cell-depleted T cells, or PBMCs. The samples were drawn from two sources: the first 160 participants of the ongoing ImmuneRACE study, and some 1,300 subjects contributed by 6 global collaborators.

Points on this clone: It has no known antigen specificity. Within one base of it there is no much larger clone, and no base qualities were kept.

From a lookup of the germline V gene, CDR1 and CDR2 are KGHSH and LQKENI. V ends up 3 bases short and J 9 bases short, with an unmatched junction base count of 9. There are 16 amino acids in the CDR3, from cysteine to phenylalanine inclusive. Of all the DNA, just the CDR3 is kept, 48 bases in frame from base 1. In Seattle, one collaborating source enrolled patients while the infection was active and tracked those patients longitudinally over the course of disease. Collaborating institutions collected whole blood in K2EDTA tubes following their own protocols. For TCRbeta analysis, collaborators shipped samples in one of three forms: frozen whole blood, isolated PBMCs, or DNA extracted from either of those sample types. TCRbeta CDR3 regions were amplified from genomic DNA using the immunoSEQ Assay, a bias-controlled multiplex PCR. The original methods were these. The number of nucleated cells in each sample was estimated by amplification of reference gene primers within the assay. To quantify the absolute abundance of each unique TCRbeta CDR3 rearrangement, sequence reads were collapsed and filtered. For each sample, productive Simpson clonality was calculated as the square root of Simpson's diversity index over productive rearrangements. This immuneACCESS table, as held by TCRdb, lists in-frame sequences with V and J called but not all clones. Of the missing ones, under half trace to an unresolved V gene in checked studies; the others have no known cause. V, J and clone size were drawn from that table, and D and trimming were deduced from the DNA. The sample table contains approximately 290,000 clones; only one count was recorded for approximately 89% of them. 11% of the sample goes to the ten largest clones.

General findings and caveats noted by the study authors: Clinical and demographic metadata were provided uncurated, with the amount varying by source and participant.

The material sequenced was peripheral blood. This TCR came from a young woman with COVID-19, enrolled during active disease. The sequence joins TRBV18 to TRBJ1-6; 9 bases in the junction line up with TRBD1. The DNA reads TGTGCCAGCTCACCGACAGGGACAGGGAGCGGTTCACCCCTCCACTTT. Its protein product is CASSPTGTGSGSPLHF.